The 10 T cell receptor beta chains reported below all come from one sample, sequenced in a study of blood T cell repertoires in COVID-19. Using immunoSEQ multiplex PCR, the repertoire was profiled, and TCRdb retains in-frame clones only, with some absent. Among about 200,000 clones listed, roughly 90% were seen once. The sequenced sample was PBMCs or T cells enriched from blood (not recorded which). These receptors were obtained from a woman aged 18-29 years who had recovered from COVID-19.

The rearrangement uses TRBV27 and TRBJ1-2; D perhaps matches TRBD1 (5 bases). The germline V gene has CDR1 MNHEY and CDR2 SMNVEV (reference sequence). V lost 0 bases, J lost 7 bases, and 15 bases lay in between. The CDR3 extends over 15 amino acids. In DNA, the CDR3 is TGTGCCAGCAGTTTATCGATGATTGGGGGGACTGGCTACACCTTC. This encodes CASSLSMIGGTGYTF.

The chain couples TRBV6-5 to TRBJ2-7, with D possibly being TRBD2 (5 bases). Per the germline V gene, CDR1 is MNHEY and CDR2 is SVGAGI. Between the trimmed V and J ends, which lost 2 bases and 6 bases, there was a span of 11 bases. This CDR3 has 13 amino acids. CDR3: CASSYTGLGEQYF. In nucleotides, the CDR3 is TGTGCCAGCAGTTACACGGGGTTAGGCGAGCAGTACTTC.

The rearrangement uses TRBV25-1 and TRBJ1-6; 7 positions agree with TRBD1. The germline V gene has CDR1 MGHDK and CDR2 SYGVNS. The CDR3 is 16 amino acids. Germline trimming cut 1 base from V and 13 bases from J; bases unmatched to any gene: 13. CDR3 sequence (DNA): TGTGCCAGCAGTGAATCGGGGAGACAGGGAATTCACCCCCTCCACTTT. It yields the protein CASSESGRQGIHPLHF.

This clone was observed a few times. The same CDR3 arises from other DNA sequences in this sample as well. This chain links TRBV10-3 with TRBJ1-2; the D gene is possibly TRBD1 (6 bases). Germline V gene data show CDR1 as ENHRY and CDR2 as SYGVKD. Trimming cost V 2 bases and J 5 bases, with 6 bases left between them. The CDR3 length is 12 residues. The CDR3 DNA is TGTGCCATCAGTGAGACAGGGTATGGCTACACCTTC. Translation: CAISETGYGYTF.

The rearrangement joins TRBV9 to TRBJ2-5; TRBD2 agrees at 10 bases. From germline, CDR1 is SGDLS and CDR2 YYNGEE. The CDR3 is made up of 16 amino acids. The junction had 6 bases not matched to a gene; V was cut back by 0 bases and J by 4 bases. The CDR3 nucleotides are TGTGCCAGCAGCGTAGGAGCGGGGGGGCCCGTAGAGACCCAGTACTTC. It translates to CASSVGAGGPVETQYF.

The chain is built from TRBV30 and TRBJ2-7; D may be TRBD1 (5 bases). Per the germline V gene, CDR1 is GTSNPN and CDR2 is SVGIG (reference sequence). This CDR3 has 12 amino acids. The ends were cut back, 5 bases at V and 1 base at J, with 9 bases in the middle. The CDR3 region has the DNA TGTGCCTGGGGGGCAATTTCCTACGAGCAGTACTTC. As protein: CAWGAISYEQYF.

The V gene is TRBV28, the J gene TRBJ2-1; possible D gene TRBD2, 6 bases. Trimming removed 2 bases from V and 6 bases from J, with 8 bases in between. The CDR3 totals 13 residues. Germline assignment: CDR1 MDHEN and CDR2 SYDVKM. DNA of the CDR3: TGTGCCAGCAGTTTAGCGGGGCTCAATGAGCAGTTCTTC. Translating it yields CASSLAGLNEQFF.

This clone was recorded only once. This chain connects TRBV28 to TRBJ1-3, with 11 bases that match TRBD1. Losses at the gene ends were 4 bases for V and 1 base for J; bases not matched to a gene: 3. CDR1 is MDHEN and CDR2 is SYDVKM in the germline V gene. The CDR3 sequence is 16 residues long. The chain's CDR3 is CASSSGDRGSGNTIYF. The CDR3 nucleotides read TGTGCCAGCAGTTCGGGGGACAGGGGGTCTGGAAACACCATATATTTT.

The V gene is TRBV5-4, the J gene TRBJ2-1, with D unresolved. The CDR3 consists of 14 residues. V lost 1 base to trimming and J lost 7 bases, with 12 bases between them. Germline CDR1 SGHNT, CDR2 YYREEE (reference sequence). CDR3 nucleotide sequence: TGTGCCAGCAGCTTGAAGGTGTCAGGTAATGAGCAGTTCTTC. It translates to CASSLKVSGNEQFF.

The chain couples TRBV6-6 to TRBJ2-7; a weak D match, TRBD1 (5 bases). Looked up from germline, CDR1 is MNHNY and CDR2 is SVGAGI (reference sequence). The CDR3 covers 12 residues. The V and J ends lost 6 bases and 6 bases respectively, with 12 bases between them. The CDR3 region is CASRPEGAEQYF. The CDR3, as DNA: TGTGCCAGCAGGCCAGAAGGGGCCGAGCAGTACTTC.